This T cell receptor beta chain was sequenced in a study of T cells after yellow fever vaccination (dated by TCRdb to between 2018 and 2020). Regarding the research as a whole: Libraries from fractions with low cell numbers were prepared with the SMART-Seq v4 Ultra Low Input RNA kit. To track T-cell clones before and after primary and booster YFV17D yellow fever vaccination, bulk TCR alpha and beta repertoires were sequenced longitudinally. Two healthy male donors, one aged 18 to 29 and one aged 30 to 40 years, made up the cohort. Blood was drawn at multiple timepoints before and after primary and secondary immunization, with bulk PBMC replicates and cell subsets isolated. Study-level results and caveats: Most clones expanded after primary vaccination (almost 97% of CD4 and roughly 88% of CD8) were re-detected after the booster, suggesting that broad memory maintenance occurred. A small fraction of clonotypes appeared in both the CD4 and CD8 compartments, likely as a result of convergent recombination. The secondary T-cell response was weaker than the primary response but faster, peaking on day 5 instead of day 15. FACS-sorted repertoires could contain abundant contaminating clonotypes from the bulk population, so computational filtering was required. The study included only two donors, which limits how far the findings can be generalized.

The CDR3 contains 14 residues, cysteine and phenylalanine counted. Only CDR3 DNA is held: 42 bases, read in frame from base 1. The junction shows trimming of 4 bases on V and 6 bases on J, plus 13 bases between the germline ends. The germline V gene encodes CDR1 ENHRY and CDR2 SYGVKD. This clonotype was picked up many times. There is no known antigen for this receptor. The record has no base qualities; no much larger clone is one base away. The meaning of the sample's treatment or condition label: live attenuated yellow fever vaccine strain. PBMCs were isolated from peripheral blood using a standard Ficoll-Paque protocol. Dynabeads CD4 and CD8 positive selection kits were used to isolate CD4 and CD8 T-cell fractions. TriZol was used to extract RNA from bulk PBMCs, from CD4 and CD8 fractions, and from dextramer-positive and dextramer-negative fractions. TCR cDNA was synthesized by 5'RACE template switching, which introduced a universal primer site and unique molecular identifiers. cDNA synthesis was primed from both the TCR alpha and TCR beta constant segments. Two PCR steps were used to amplify libraries, with sample barcodes and sequencing adapters being added in the second step. Sequencing of libraries was performed on Illumina HiSeq 2500 (2x100 bp) or NovaSeq (2x150 bp). Per the original workflow: Reads were demultiplexed and collapsed into UMI consensus sequences with MIGEC, and V(D)J alignment was performed with MiXCR. Using edgeR on replicate PBMC samples, clonotypes were called vaccine-responding if FDR was below 0.01 and the log2 fold change was above 5 up to day 15. Each bulk clonotype was labeled CD4 or CD8 based on which sequenced repertoire, CD4 or CD8, contained the clonotype at higher abundance. The raw public data were reprocessed by TCRdb itself: fastp quality trimming at Q25, MiXCR clonotype calling, in-frame beta chains only. Merged by CDR3 protein, the rows form single entries marked with the most common genes and DNA. The authors' filters were not applied to this entry. This sample comprises over 100,000 distinct CDR3 sequences, 7.5% to 9.5% of them detected only once. About 25% of the sample goes to the ten largest clones.

This specimen was CD8+ T cells sorted from PBMCs, taken 45 days after the yellow fever booster vaccination. This TCR was sampled from a young man who received the YFV17D yellow fever vaccine. The V and J segments used are TRBV10-3 and TRBJ2-1; TRBD1 is perhaps the D gene, given 6 matching bases. In nucleotides, the sequence is TGTGCCATCAGTGTCACCTCGACAGGCAATGAGCAGTTCTTC. This translates into CAISVTSTGNEQFF.